The 23 T cell receptor beta chains below were found in one sample sequenced in a study of cytomegalovirus exposure and HLA in healthy donors. The study ran its PCR with 60 Vbeta and 13 Jbeta primers. Only in-frame clones appear in the TCRdb table, and some are missing; sequencing was by immunoSEQ multiplex PCR. This sample has roughly 160,000 clones, with around 77% found just once. Sequenced material: PBMCs. All receptors derive from a young woman in good health and CMV-seronegative.

This chain connects TRBV27 to TRBJ2-1; TRBD2 matches 14 bases. CDR1 MNHEY and CDR2 SMNVEV come from the germline V gene (reference sequence). The CDR3 sequence is 15 residues long. Losses at the gene ends were 6 bases for V and 8 bases for J; bases not matched to a gene: 6. CDR3 sequence: CASRSGTSGSYEQFF. In DNA, the CDR3 is TGTGCCAGCAGATCCGGGACTAGCGGGAGTTATGAGCAGTTCTTC.

The chain joins TRBV6-5 to TRBJ2-3; unclear D gene. Trimming cost V 0 bases and J 0 bases, with 4 bases left between them. The V gene's germline CDR1 is MNHEY and CDR2 SVGAGI. This CDR3 is 14 amino acids long. The CDR3 DNA sequence: TGTGCCAGCAGTTACTCGAGGAGCACAGATACGCAGTATTTT. Its protein is CASSYSRSTDTQYF.

The rearrangement joins TRBV19 to TRBJ1-1; D is undetermined. The germline V gene has CDR1 LNHDA and CDR2 SQIVND (reference sequence). The CDR3 is 10 residues long. The V and J ends lost 7 bases and 8 bases respectively, with 8 bases between them. CDR3 sequence (DNA): TGTGCCAGTATTGGAGGGGAAGCTTTCTTT. It is translated as CASIGGEAFF.

V is TRBV6-1 and J is TRBJ1-1; 7 nucleotides match TRBD1. CDR3 size: 14 residues. CDR1 is MNHNS and CDR2 is SASEGT in the germline V gene. After removal of 10 bases from V and 5 bases from J, the junction contained 13 bases not matched to a gene. As DNA, the CDR3 is TGTGCCACCCTACTCCAACAGGGGTTAACTGAAGCTTTCTTT. Its translation: CATLLQQGLTEAFF.

The chain combines TRBV13 with TRBJ2-7; D may be TRBD1 (6 bases). Germline assignment: CDR1 PRHDT and CDR2 FYEKMQ (reference sequence). Trimming removed 0 bases at V and 1 base at J, with 10 bases between. There are 15 residues in the CDR3. CDR3 sequence: CASSLGQGRSYEQYF. The CDR3 DNA reads as TGTGCCAGCAGCTTAGGACAGGGAAGGTCCTACGAGCAGTACTTC.

The chain carries TRBV5-1 and TRBJ2-5, with a weak D call TRBD2 (5 bases). The CDR3 is made up of 15 amino acids. V lost 0 bases to trimming and J lost 4 bases, with 13 bases between them. CDR1 and CDR2 from the germline V gene are SGHRS and YFSETQ. The DNA of the CDR3 is TGCGCCAGCAGCTTGGGGGGAGATTCGTCAGAGACCCAGTACTTC. Residues: CASSLGGDSSETQYF. The full variable domain, completed using reference TRBV5-1 and TRBJ2-5, is KAGVTQTPRYLIKTRGQQVTLSCSPISGHRSVSWYQQTPGQGLQFLFEYFSETQRNKGNFPGRFSGRQFSNSRSEMNVSTLELGDSALYLCASSLGGDSSETQYFGPGTRLLVL.

This clone was found a few times. V and J are TRBV4-1 and TRBJ2-3, with 8 bases aligning to TRBD2. V was clipped by 4 bases and J by 2 bases; unmatched bases: 8. The CDR3 contains 16 residues. Germline assignment: CDR1 MGHRA and CDR2 YSYEKL. The CDR3: CASSRVVSGTTDTQYF. CDR3 nucleotide sequence: TGCGCCAGCAGCCGCGTGGTTAGCGGGACCACAGATACGCAGTATTTT.

This chain joins TRBV30 and TRBJ1-5; D ambiguous. CDR3 length: 13 residues. Trimming took off 2 bases at V and 5 bases at J, with 10 bases between the two ends. The V gene's germline CDR1 is GTSNPN and CDR2 SVGIG (reference sequence). This chain's CDR3 is CAWSRSEDQPQHF. CDR3 bases: TGTGCCTGGAGTCGGTCAGAGGATCAGCCCCAGCATTTT.

Written as DNA, the CDR3 is TGTGCCAGCAGCTTGGAGAGTAGCGGGAGGGCCGGGGAGCTGTTTTTT. Encoded protein: CASSLESSGRAGELFF. The chain links TRBV5-4 to TRBJ2-2, with 11 nucleotides matching TRBD2. Trimming took 0 bases from V and 6 from J; bases not matched to a gene: 4. The CDR3 totals 16 residues. Germline V CDR1 and CDR2: SGHNT, YYREEE (reference sequence).

V usage is TRBV13 and J usage is TRBJ2-5; D might be TRBD2 (6 bases). V lost 2 bases and J lost 4, with 20 bases in between. Germline values: CDR1 PRHDT, CDR2 FYEKMQ (reference sequence). The CDR3 is made up of 17 amino acids. In DNA, the CDR3 is TGTGCCAGCAGCTTATCCGGGTGGAGGGCAGGGCGAGAGACCCAGTACTTC. Translating it yields CASSLSGWRAGRETQYF.

The gene calls are TRBV10-2 and TRBJ1-1; no clear D. This CDR3 region has 13 residues. Trimming removed 9 bases from V and 1 base from J, with 12 bases in between. The germline gives CDR1 WSHSY, CDR2 SAAADI. CDR3 amino acids: CASSDSWNTEAFF. The CDR3 nucleotides are TGCGCCAGTTCGGACTCGTGGAACACTGAAGCTTTCTTT.

The gene calls are TRBV27 and TRBJ1-4; D perhaps matches TRBD1 (5 bases). V dropped 6 bases and J dropped 7 bases, with 18 bases sitting between them. This CDR3 contains 15 residues. Germline V gene lookup returns CDR1 MNHEY and CDR2 SMNVEV (reference sequence). CDR3 sequence: CASSLALGDSEKLFF. CDR3 DNA sequence: TGTGCCAGCAGCCTAGCGCTGGGGGACTCTGAAAAACTGTTTTTT. Looking up the rest from reference TRBV27 and TRBJ1-4 gives the full variable domain: EAQVTQNPRYLITVTGKKLTVTCSQNMNHEYMSWYRQDPGLGLRQIYYSMNVEVTDKGDVPEGYKVSRKEKRNFPLILESPSPNQTSLYFCASSLALGDSEKLFFGSGTQLSVL.

The chain links TRBV10-3 to TRBJ2-7; TRBD2 agrees at 16 bases. In germline, CDR1 is ENHRY, CDR2 SYGVKD. The CDR3 has 23 amino acids. The junction had 21 bases not matched to a gene; V was cut back by 2 bases and J by 2 bases. The CDR3 sequence is CAISEPGQGRPGLAGGRAYEQYF. In DNA form, the CDR3 reads TGTGCCATCAGTGAGCCAGGACAGGGTCGTCCGGGACTAGCGGGAGGGCGCGCCTACGAGCAGTACTTC.

This rearrangement joins TRBV6-5 to TRBJ1-1, with D possibly being TRBD1 (5 bases). The germline V gene has CDR1 MNHEY and CDR2 SVGAGI. The CDR3 spans 15 residues. V was trimmed by 2 bases and J by 0 bases, leaving 10 bases between them. CDR3 sequence reads: CASSYVRALNTEAFF. Here the CDR3 DNA reads TGTGCCAGCAGTTACGTCAGGGCACTGAACACTGAAGCTTTCTTT.

Only a few counts were recorded for this clone. The J gene is TRBJ2-5, the V gene TRBV5-6; weak D call: TRBD1 (6 bases). CDR1 is SGHDT and CDR2 is YYEEEE in the germline V gene. The CDR3 has 15 amino acids. V lost 4 bases and J 0 bases, leaving 13 bases between the germline ends. CDR3 amino acids: CASSPSRGNQETQYF. The CDR3 nucleotides are TGTGCCAGCAGCCCCTCCAGGGGTAACCAAGAGACCCAGTACTTC.

The CDR3 sequence: CAWSVSGRTFNYGYTF. DNA for the CDR3: TGTGCCTGGAGTGTATCCGGAAGGACTTTCAACTATGGCTACACCTTC. This chain connects TRBV30 to TRBJ1-2; D is ambiguous. CDR1 GTSNPN and CDR2 SVGIG come from the germline V gene (reference sequence). V dropped 0 bases and J dropped 2 bases, with 16 bases sitting between them. The CDR3 is 16 residues long.

The J gene is TRBJ1-1, the V gene TRBV18; D is ambiguous. The CDR3 loop spans 14 amino acids. Germline V CDR1 and CDR2: KGHSH, LQKENI. Trimming shortened V by 3 bases and J by 3 bases, and 11 bases separated the two germline ends. CDR3 protein: CASSPRHDHTEAFF. The CDR3 DNA follows: TGTGCCAGCTCACCTAGACACGATCACACTGAAGCTTTCTTT.

The V gene is TRBV29-1, the J gene TRBJ1-4; D possibly corresponds to TRBD1 (5 bases). The V gene lost 6 bases and the J gene lost 4 bases, with 12 bases spanning the gap. Germline loops: CDR1 SQVTM, CDR2 ANQGSEA. CDR3 length: 13 amino acids. The CDR3 DNA sequence: TGCAGCGTGCGGACGGGGGTTAATGAAAAACTGTTTTTT. Its translation is CSVRTGVNEKLFF.

The chain carries TRBV2 and TRBJ1-6, with 8 bases that match TRBD1. Germline V CDR1 and CDR2: SNHLY, FYNNEI. The CDR3 covers 16 residues. Unmatched junction bases numbered 9, after V lost 5 bases and J lost 6 bases. The CDR3 protein is CASSSPGTGTNSPLHF. The CDR3 coding sequence is TGTGCCAGCAGTAGCCCCGGGACAGGAACTAATTCACCCCTCCACTTT.

The chain recombines TRBV15 with TRBJ1-1; D remains unclear. The V gene's germline CDR1 is LNHNV and CDR2 YYDKDF (reference sequence). V lost 1 base, J lost 0 bases, and 6 bases lay in between. The CDR3 consists of 14 residues. CDR3 amino acids: CATSRAQMNTEAFF. The CDR3 region has the DNA TGTGCCACCAGCAGAGCCCAGATGAACACTGAAGCTTTCTTT.

The gene calls are TRBV7-2 and TRBJ2-7; possible D gene TRBD1, 5 bases. Germline CDR1 and CDR2: SGHTA and FQGNSA. This CDR3 has 14 amino acids. V was cut by 1 base and J by 2 bases, with 9 bases left in between. In DNA form, the CDR3 reads TGTGCCAGCAGCTTAGGCAGGGTAGCCTACGAGCAGTACTTC. Translating gives CASSLGRVAYEQYF.

The CDR3 bases are TGTGCCACACGCCTCAGTGCAACTAATGAAAAACTGTTTTTT. Its translation: CATRLSATNEKLFF. This chain links TRBV19 with TRBJ1-4; D gene ambiguous. V was pared by 10 bases and J by 0 bases, with 12 bases between. CDR3 length equals 14 residues. Germline values: CDR1 LNHDA, CDR2 SQIVND (reference sequence).

The chain has TRBV5-1 and TRBJ2-7, with D tentatively TRBD2 (6 bases). Germline V gene lookup returns CDR1 SGHRS and CDR2 YFSETQ. Trimming took off 6 bases at V and 3 bases at J, with 13 bases between the two ends. The CDR3 sequence is 13 residues long. For the CDR3, the DNA is TGCGCCAGCATCGGGGACTCTTACTACGAGCAGTACTTC. The encoded protein is CASIGDSYYEQYF.